The sequence of this T cell receptor beta chain was determined in a study of cytomegalovirus exposure and HLA in healthy donors. Germline loops: CDR1 GTSNPN, CDR2 SVGIG (reference sequence). The CDR3 totals 13 residues. After removal of 8 bases from V and 3 bases from J, the junction contained 7 bases not matched to a gene. PCR used 60 Vbeta primers and 13 Jbeta primers. Produced via immunoSEQ multiplex PCR; TCRdb's table is partial and in-frame only. The sample totals about 160,000 clones; its top ten clones hold 1.5% to 2%. V is TRBV30 and J is TRBJ1-2; 9 positions agree with TRBD1. Input material: PBMCs. The source is a woman between 50 and 59 years old in good health and CMV-seronegative. CDR3 bases: TGTGCCGCAAAGACAGGGGGGGACTATGGCTACACCTTC. Protein: CAAKTGGDYGYTF.